The rows below give T cell receptor beta chains drawn from one sample of a study of T cell repertoires in cytomegalovirus infection. Each CDR3 protein is one row after TCRdb ran MiXCR on the reads. The table includes approximately 500,000 distinct CDR3 sequences, about 11% detected once. Specimen: PBMCs. The source is a human donor in good health (CMV status not recorded). Some clones in this sample may be carry-over from other donors' samples. Each CDR3 is given with its conserved first and last residue. The D gene is left open where the match is weak. Size is omitted from some rows. Given values are once, few, many or a class for expanded clones.

j_call clone_size v_call d_call cdr3_aa cdr3_nt
TRBJ1-1 - TRBV18 - CASSPGVVGTEAFF TGTGCCAGCTCACCGGGGGTAGTAGGCACTGAAGCTTTCTTT
TRBJ1-3 - TRBV7-9 - CASGPQSSGNTIYF TGTGCCAGCGGACCACAGAGCTCTGGAAACACCATATATTTT
TRBJ2-1 many TRBV11-2 TRBD2 CASSSRLAGADNEQFF TGTGCCAGCAGCTCTCGACTAGCGGGTGCCGACAATGAGCAGTTCTTC
TRBJ1-5 many TRBV5-1 - CASSPGTSDQPQHF TGCGCCAGCAGCCCCGGGACTTCTGATCAGCCCCAGCATTTT
TRBJ1-1 many TRBV19 TRBD1 CASSIGTGIHTEAFF TGTGCCAGTAGTATAGGGACAGGGATTCACACTGAAGCTTTCTTT
TRBJ2-2 many TRBV6-1 - CASSEALGQPVTGELFF TGTGCCAGCAGTGAAGCGCTTGGACAGCCAGTGACCGGGGAGCTGTTTTTT
TRBJ1-1 many TRBV7-3 - CASSSHAGNTEAFF TGTGCCAGCAGCTCCCACGCGGGGAACACTGAAGCTTTCTTT
TRBJ2-2 many TRBV2 - CASSVSPTGELFF TGTGCCAGCAGTGTTTCACCCACCGGGGAGCTGTTTTTT
TRBJ1-1 many TRBV28 TRBD1 CASSSSPTGEAFF TGTGCCAGCAGTTCCTCACCGACAGGGGAAGCTTTCTTT
TRBJ1-1 many TRBV6-4 TRBD1 CASSRTGSTEAFF TGTGCCAGCAGTCGGACAGGGAGCACTGAAGCTTTCTTT
TRBJ2-7 many TRBV7-2 TRBD1 CASSAPGQGFREQYF TGTGCCAGCAGCGCCCCGGGACAGGGGTTTCGGGAGCAGTACTTC
TRBJ1-5 many TRBV6-1 - CASSFNLVGGNQPQHF TGTGCCAGCAGTTTCAACCTCGTCGGGGGCAATCAGCCCCAGCATTTT
TRBJ1-1 many TRBV7-3 TRBD1 CASSATGGANTEAFF TGTGCCAGCAGCGCAACAGGGGGCGCAAACACTGAAGCTTTCTTT
TRBJ2-7 - TRBV2 TRBD2 CASRGTSGVYEQYF TGTGCCAGCAGGGGGACTAGCGGAGTATACGAGCAGTACTTC
TRBJ1-1 - TRBV5-4 - CASSTKTELNTEAFF TGTGCCAGCAGCACTAAGACAGAACTGAACACTGAAGCTTTCTTT
TRBJ2-3 - TRBV6-1 - CASSELIVRLLADTQYF TGTGCCAGCAGTGAATTAATTGTACGCCTCCTGGCAGATACGCAGTATTTT
TRBJ2-7 many TRBV3-1 - CASSQDLRWRAGSYEQYF TGTGCCAGCAGCCAAGATCTTAGGTGGAGGGCCGGCTCCTACGAGCAGTACTTC
TRBJ2-3 few TRBV29-1 TRBD1 CSGGQTDTQYF TGCAGCGGGGGACAGACAGATACGCAGTATTTT
TRBJ1-1 many TRBV5-3 TRBD1 CARSWTGGTEAFF TGTGCCAGAAGCTGGACAGGGGGCACTGAAGCTTTCTTT
TRBJ1-1 - TRBV6-6 TRBD1 CASRVYRTGGTEAFF TGTGCCAGCAGGGTCTACCGGACAGGGGGCACTGAAGCTTTCTTT
TRBJ1-2 many TRBV7-9 - CASSGRTPQVGYTF TGTGCCAGCAGCGGGCGGACCCCCCAGGTGGGCTACACCTTC
TRBJ2-5 many TRBV29-1 - CSVEPPYGGETQYF TGCAGCGTTGAACCGCCTTACGGTGGGGAGACCCAGTACTTC
TRBJ2-2 few TRBV27 TRBD2 CASRPPGLAGGSNTGELFF TGTGCCAGCAGGCCCCCGGGACTAGCGGGGGGTTCGAACACCGGGGAGCTGTTTTTT
TRBJ2-5 - TRBV3-1 TRBD1 CASSHPPGGKETQYF TGTGCCAGCAGCCATCCTCCAGGGGGCAAGGAGACCCAGTACTTC